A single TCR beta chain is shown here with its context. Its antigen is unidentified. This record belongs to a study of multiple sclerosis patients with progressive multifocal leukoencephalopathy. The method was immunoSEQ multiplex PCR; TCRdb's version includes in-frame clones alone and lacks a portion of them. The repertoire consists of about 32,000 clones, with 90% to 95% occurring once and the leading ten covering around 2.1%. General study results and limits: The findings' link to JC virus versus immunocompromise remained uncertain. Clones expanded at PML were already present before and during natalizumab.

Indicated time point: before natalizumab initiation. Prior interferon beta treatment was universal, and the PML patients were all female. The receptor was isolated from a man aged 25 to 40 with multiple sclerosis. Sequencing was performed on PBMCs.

The CDR3 loop reads CASSPDTSYGYTF. For the CDR3, the DNA is TGTGCCAGCAGCCCGGACACTTCCTATGGCTACACCTTC. The gene calls are TRBV7-2 and TRBJ1-2, with a possible D match to TRBD1 (5 bases). The V and J ends lost 5 bases and 4 bases respectively, with 11 bases between them. Germline V gives CDR1 SGHTA, CDR2 FQGNSA. The CDR3 has 13 residues.